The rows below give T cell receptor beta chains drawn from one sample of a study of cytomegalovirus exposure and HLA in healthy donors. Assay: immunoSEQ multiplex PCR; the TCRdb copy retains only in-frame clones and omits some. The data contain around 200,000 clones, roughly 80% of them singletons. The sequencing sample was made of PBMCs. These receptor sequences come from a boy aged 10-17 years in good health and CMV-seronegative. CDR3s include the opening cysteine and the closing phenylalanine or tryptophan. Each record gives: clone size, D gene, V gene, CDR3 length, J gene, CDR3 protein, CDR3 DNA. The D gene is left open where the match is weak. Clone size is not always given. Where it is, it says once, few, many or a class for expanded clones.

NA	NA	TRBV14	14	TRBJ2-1	CASSPGRDTGGQFF	TGTGCCAGCAGCCCGGGTCGGGACACCGGAGGGCAGTTCTTC
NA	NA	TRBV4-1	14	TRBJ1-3	CASSPTSSGNTIYF	TGCGCCAGCAGCCCCACTTCATCTGGAAACACCATATATTTT
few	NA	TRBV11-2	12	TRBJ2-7	CASGQNSYEQYF	TGTGCCAGCGGCCAGAACAGCTACGAGCAGTACTTC
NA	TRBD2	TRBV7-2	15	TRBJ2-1	CASSPLAGGPNEQFF	TGTGCCAGCAGTCCACTAGCGGGAGGGCCAAATGAGCAGTTCTTC
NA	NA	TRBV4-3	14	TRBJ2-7	CASSPRIDSYEQYF	TGCGCCAGCAGCCCGCGGATCGATTCCTACGAGCAGTACTTC
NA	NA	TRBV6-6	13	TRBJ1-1	CASTRTLNTEAFF	TGTGCCAGCACCAGGACACTGAACACTGAAGCTTTCTTT
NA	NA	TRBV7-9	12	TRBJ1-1	CASSQQGTEAFF	TGTGCCAGCAGTCAGCAGGGAACTGAAGCTTTCTTT
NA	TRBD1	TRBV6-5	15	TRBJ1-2	CASSYRDRGRHGYTF	TGTGCCAGCAGTTACCGGGACAGGGGGCGCCATGGCTACACCTTC
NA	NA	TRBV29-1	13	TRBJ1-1	CSVEGLMNTEAFF	TGCAGCGTCGAAGGGCTTATGAACACTGAAGCTTTCTTT
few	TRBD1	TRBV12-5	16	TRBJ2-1	CASGSVRDSSYNEQFF	TGTGCTAGTGGTTCGGTCCGGGACAGCTCCTACAATGAGCAGTTCTTC
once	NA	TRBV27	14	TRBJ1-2	CASSLAGQNYGYTF	TGTGCCAGCAGTTTAGCTGGGCAGAACTATGGCTACACCTTC
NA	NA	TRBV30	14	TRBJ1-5	CAWSPGQPPRPQHF	TGTGCCTGGAGTCCAGGACAGCCTCCGCGGCCCCAGCATTTT
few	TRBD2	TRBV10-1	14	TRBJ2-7	CASRTSGSSYEQYF	TGCGCCAGCAGGACTAGCGGGAGCTCCTACGAGCAGTACTTC
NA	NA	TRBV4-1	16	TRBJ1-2	CASSRTPPGGIRRYTF	TGCGCCAGCAGCCGAACTCCCCCGGGGGGGATACGGCGCTACACCTTC
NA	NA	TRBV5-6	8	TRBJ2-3	CASMIRYF	TGTGCCAGCATGATTAGGTATTTT
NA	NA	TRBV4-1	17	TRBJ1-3	CASSQDRRGLSGNTIYF	TGCGCCAGCAGCCAAGATAGGAGAGGTCTCTCTGGAAACACCATATATTTT
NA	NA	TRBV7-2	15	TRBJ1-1	CASSERGPTNTEAFF	TGTGCCAGCAGCGAACGAGGGCCTACGAACACTGAAGCTTTCTTT
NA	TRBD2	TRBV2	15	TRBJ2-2	CASSGLGGTTGELFF	TGTGCCAGCAGTGGCCTCGGGGGGACCACCGGGGAGCTGTTTTTT
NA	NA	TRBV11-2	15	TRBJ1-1	CASSLGGQGNTEAFF	TGTGCCAGCAGCTTAGGTGGGCAGGGAAACACTGAAGCTTTCTTT
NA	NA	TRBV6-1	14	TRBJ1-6	CASSDRLQNSPLHF	TGTGCCAGCAGTGATAGACTGCAAAATTCACCCCTCCACTTT
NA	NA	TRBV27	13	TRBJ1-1	CASSFYMNTEAFF	TGTGCCAGCAGTTTCTATATGAACACTGAAGCTTTCTTT
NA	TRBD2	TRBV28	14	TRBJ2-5	CASSLTSMIETQYF	TGTGCCAGCAGTTTGACTAGCATGATAGAGACCCAGTACTTC
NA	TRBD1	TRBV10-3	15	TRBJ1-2	CAILRDRESRYGYTF	TGTGCCATCCTCCGGGACAGGGAATCGCGCTATGGCTACACCTTC
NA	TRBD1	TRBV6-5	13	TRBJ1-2	CASSRDSTYGYTF	TGTGCCAGCAGTAGGGACAGCACGTATGGCTACACCTTC
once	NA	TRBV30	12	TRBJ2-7	CAWSVSSLEQYF	TGTGCCTGGAGTGTATCTAGCCTCGAGCAGTACTTC
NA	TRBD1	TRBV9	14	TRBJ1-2	CASSVDRGFYGYTF	TGTGCCAGCAGTGTGGACAGGGGCTTCTATGGCTACACCTTC
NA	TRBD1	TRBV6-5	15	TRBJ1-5	CASSSSRQGGQPQHF	TGTGCCAGCAGTTCCTCCAGACAGGGGGGTCAGCCCCAGCATTTT
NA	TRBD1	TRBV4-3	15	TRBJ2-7	CASSQDRTGRNEQYF	TGCGCCAGCAGCCAAGATCGGACAGGGCGGAACGAGCAGTACTTC
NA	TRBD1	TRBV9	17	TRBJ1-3	CASSVGGITGGGNTIYF	TGTGCCAGCAGCGTAGGTGGAATAACAGGGGGTGGAAACACCATATATTTT
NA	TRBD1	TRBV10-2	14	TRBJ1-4	CASRTGIANEKLFF	TGCGCCAGCAGGACAGGGATTGCTAATGAAAAACTGTTTTTT
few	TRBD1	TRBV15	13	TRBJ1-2	CATSSGDSYGYTF	TGTGCCACCAGCAGCGGGGACAGTTATGGCTACACCTTC
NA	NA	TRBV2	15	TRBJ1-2	CASSALAGVGYGYTF	TGTGCCAGCAGTGCCCTGGCGGGGGTAGGCTATGGCTACACCTTC
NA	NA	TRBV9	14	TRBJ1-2	CASSGGTPNYGYTF	TGTGCCAGCAGCGGCGGGACGCCGAACTATGGCTACACCTTC
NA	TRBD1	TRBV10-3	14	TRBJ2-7	CAISGGQGADEQYF	TGTGCCATCAGTGGGGGACAGGGGGCGGACGAGCAGTACTTC
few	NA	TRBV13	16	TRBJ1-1	CASSLDTGYQNTEAFF	TGTGCCAGCAGCTTAGATACAGGCTACCAGAACACTGAAGCTTTCTTT
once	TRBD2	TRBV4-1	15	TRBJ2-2	CASSLAQREAGELFF	TGCGCCAGCAGCCTCGCTCAGCGGGAGGCCGGGGAGCTGTTTTTT
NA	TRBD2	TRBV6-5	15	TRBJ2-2	CASRRGAGDTGELFF	TGTGCCAGCAGGAGGGGAGCGGGGGACACCGGGGAGCTGTTTTTT
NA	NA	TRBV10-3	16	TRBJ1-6	CAISDRGASYNSPLHF	TGTGCCATCAGTGACCGGGGGGCTTCGTATAATTCACCCCTCCACTTT
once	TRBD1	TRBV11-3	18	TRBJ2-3	CASSSGTGVARRTDTQYF	TGTGCCAGCAGCTCCGGGACAGGGGTCGCGAGGAGAACAGATACGCAGTATTTT
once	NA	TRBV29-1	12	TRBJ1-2	CSVVGGGYGYTF	TGCAGCGTTGTGGGGGGGGGCTATGGCTACACCTTC
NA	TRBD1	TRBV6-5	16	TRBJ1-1	CASSYSPGGAGTEAFF	TGTGCCAGCAGTTACTCCCCAGGGGGCGCGGGCACTGAAGCTTTCTTT
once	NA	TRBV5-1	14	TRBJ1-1	CASSLGHRDTEAFF	TGCGCCAGCAGCTTGGGTCACAGGGACACTGAAGCTTTCTTT
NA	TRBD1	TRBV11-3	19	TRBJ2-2	CASSLDLGFGTENTGELFF	TGTGCCAGCAGCTTAGATCTCGGGTTCGGGACAGAGAACACCGGGGAGCTGTTTTTT
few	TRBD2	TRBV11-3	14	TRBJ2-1	CASSLVTPSGRMIF	TGTGCCAGCAGCTTAGTGACTCCTAGCGGGAGAATGATCTTC
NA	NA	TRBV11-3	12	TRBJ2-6	CASSLGDTSLTF	TGTGCCAGCAGCTTAGGGGACACATCCCTGACTTTC
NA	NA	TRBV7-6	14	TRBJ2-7	CASSPQGIEYEQYF	TGTGCCAGCAGCCCCCAGGGGATCGAGTACGAGCAGTACTTC
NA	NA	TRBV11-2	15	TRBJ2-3	CASSGSQGRTDTQYF	TGTGCCAGCAGCGGGTCACAGGGACGCACAGATACGCAGTATTTT